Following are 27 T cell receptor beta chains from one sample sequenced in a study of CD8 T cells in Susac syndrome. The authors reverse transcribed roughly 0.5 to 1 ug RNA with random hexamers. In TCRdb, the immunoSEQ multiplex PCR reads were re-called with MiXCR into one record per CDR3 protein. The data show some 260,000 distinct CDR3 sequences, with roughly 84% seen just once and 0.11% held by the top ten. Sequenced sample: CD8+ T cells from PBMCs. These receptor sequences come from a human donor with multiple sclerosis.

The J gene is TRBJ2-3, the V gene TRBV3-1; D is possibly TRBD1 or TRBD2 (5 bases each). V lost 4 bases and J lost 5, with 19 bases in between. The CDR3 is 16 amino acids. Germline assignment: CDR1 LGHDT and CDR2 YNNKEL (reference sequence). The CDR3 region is CASSPLRGLGLDTQYF. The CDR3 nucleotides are TGTGCCAGCAGCCCCCTGCGCGGACTGGGGCTAGATACGCAGTATTTT.

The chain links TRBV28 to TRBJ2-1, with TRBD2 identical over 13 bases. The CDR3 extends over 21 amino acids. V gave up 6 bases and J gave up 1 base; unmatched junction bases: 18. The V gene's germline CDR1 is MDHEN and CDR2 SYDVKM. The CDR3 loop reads CASSPTTALAGGIYSYNEQFF. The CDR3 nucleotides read TGTGCCAGCAGCCCCACGACGGCACTAGCGGGAGGGATATATTCCTACAATGAGCAGTTCTTC. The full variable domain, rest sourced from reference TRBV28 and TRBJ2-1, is DVKVTQSSRYLVKRTGEKVFLECVQDMDHENMFWYRQDPGLGLRLIYFSYDVKMKEKGDIPEGYSVSREKKERFSLILESASTNQTSMYLCASSPTTALAGGIYSYNEQFFGPGTRLTVL.

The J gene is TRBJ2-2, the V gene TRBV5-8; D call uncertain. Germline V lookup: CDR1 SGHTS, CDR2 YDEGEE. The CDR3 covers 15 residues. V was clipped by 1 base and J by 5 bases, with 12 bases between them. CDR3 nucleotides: TGTGCCAGCAGCTTGTTGGCAGAAAGAACCGGGGAGCTGTTTTTT. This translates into CASSLLAERTGELFF.

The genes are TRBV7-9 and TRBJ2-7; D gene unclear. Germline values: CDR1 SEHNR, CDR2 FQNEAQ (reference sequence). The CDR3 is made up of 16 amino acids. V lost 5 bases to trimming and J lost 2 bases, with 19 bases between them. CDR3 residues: CASSPTSPEAPYEQYF. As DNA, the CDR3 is TGTGCCAGCAGCCCTACATCCCCCGAGGCTCCCTACGAGCAGTACTTC.

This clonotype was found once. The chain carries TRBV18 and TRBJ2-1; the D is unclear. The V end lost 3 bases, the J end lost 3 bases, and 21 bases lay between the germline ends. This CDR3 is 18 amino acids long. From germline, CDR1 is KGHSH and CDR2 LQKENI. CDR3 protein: CASSPLGWRDEGYNEQFF. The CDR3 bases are TGTGCCAGCTCACCTTTGGGGTGGCGTGATGAAGGCTACAATGAGCAGTTCTTC.

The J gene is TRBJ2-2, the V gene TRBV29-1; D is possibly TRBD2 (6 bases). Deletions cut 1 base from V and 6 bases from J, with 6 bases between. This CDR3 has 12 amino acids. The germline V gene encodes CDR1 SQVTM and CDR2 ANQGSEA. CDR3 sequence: CSVEVAAGELFF. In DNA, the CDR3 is TGCAGCGTTGAAGTAGCGGCCGGGGAGCTGTTTTTT.

The CDR3 reads CASSEVVNSGGRGANVLTF. Written as DNA, the CDR3 is TGTGCCAGCAGTGAAGTGGTGAATAGCGGAGGGAGGGGGGCCAACGTCCTGACTTTC. The V gene is TRBV2, the J gene TRBJ2-6; weak D call: TRBD2 (6 bases). CDR3 size: 19 residues. Trimming stripped 1 base from V and 4 bases from J, with 20 bases between. Per germline, CDR1 SNHLY and CDR2 FYNNEI.

The CDR3 DNA reads TGTGCCTGGAGTTCCCCCCCCCAGGGGAAGGTAGAGCAGTACTTC. This encodes CAWSSPPQGKVEQYF. This chain links TRBV30 with TRBJ2-7; maybe TRBD1 (6 bases). V gave up 2 bases and J gave up 7 bases, with 21 bases separating them. Germline V gives CDR1 GTSNPN, CDR2 SVGIG (reference sequence). CDR3 length equals 15 residues.

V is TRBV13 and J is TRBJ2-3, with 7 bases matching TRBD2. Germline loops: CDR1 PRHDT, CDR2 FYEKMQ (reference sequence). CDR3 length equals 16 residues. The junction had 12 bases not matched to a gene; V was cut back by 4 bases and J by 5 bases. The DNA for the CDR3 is TGTGCCAGCAGCTGGCCCACTGCGGCGGGGGAAGATACGCAGTATTTT. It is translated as CASSWPTAAGEDTQYF.

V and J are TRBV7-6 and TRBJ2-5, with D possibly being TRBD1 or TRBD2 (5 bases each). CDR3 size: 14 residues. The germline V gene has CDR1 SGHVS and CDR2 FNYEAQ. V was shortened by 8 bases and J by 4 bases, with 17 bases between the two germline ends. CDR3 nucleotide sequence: TGTGCCAGCCTCGGGGTGAGGGGCCGAGAGACCCAGTACTTC. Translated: CASLGVRGRETQYF.

The CDR3 DNA reads TGTGCCAGCAGCCTGGAGGGACTAATCTCCTACAATGAGCAGTTCTTC. It translates to CASSLEGLISYNEQFF. The J gene is TRBJ2-1, the V gene TRBV5-4; TRBD2 matches 7 bases. The germline CDR1 and CDR2 sequences are SGHNT and YYREEE (reference sequence). Unmatched junction bases numbered 7, after V lost 4 bases and J lost 0 bases. The CDR3 loop spans 16 amino acids. Filled out from reference TRBV5-4 and TRBJ2-1, the complete variable domain reads ETGVTQSPTHLIKTRGQQVTLRCSSQSGHNTVSWYQQALGQGPQFIFQYYREEENGRGNFPPRFSGLQFPNYSSELNVNALELDDSALYLCASSLEGLISYNEQFFGPGTRLTVL.

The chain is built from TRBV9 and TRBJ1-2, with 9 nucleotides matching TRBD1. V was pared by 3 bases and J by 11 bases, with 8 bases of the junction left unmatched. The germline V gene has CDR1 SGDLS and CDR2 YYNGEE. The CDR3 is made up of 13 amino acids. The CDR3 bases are TGTGCCAGCAGCGAGGGAGGGACAGGGCGTTACACCTTC. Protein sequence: CASSEGGTGRYTF.

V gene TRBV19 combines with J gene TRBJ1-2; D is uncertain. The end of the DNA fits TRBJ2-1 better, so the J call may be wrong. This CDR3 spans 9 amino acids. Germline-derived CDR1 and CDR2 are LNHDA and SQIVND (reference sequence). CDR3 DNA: TGTGCCAGCACCCCTGGACAGTTCTTC. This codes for CASTPGQFF.

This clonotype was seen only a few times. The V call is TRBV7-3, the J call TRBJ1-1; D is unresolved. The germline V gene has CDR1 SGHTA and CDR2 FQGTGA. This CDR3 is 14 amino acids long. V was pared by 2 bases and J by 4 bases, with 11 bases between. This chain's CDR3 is CASSLVGVGTEAFF. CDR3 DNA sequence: TGTGCCAGCAGCTTAGTCGGGGTGGGCACTGAAGCTTTCTTT.

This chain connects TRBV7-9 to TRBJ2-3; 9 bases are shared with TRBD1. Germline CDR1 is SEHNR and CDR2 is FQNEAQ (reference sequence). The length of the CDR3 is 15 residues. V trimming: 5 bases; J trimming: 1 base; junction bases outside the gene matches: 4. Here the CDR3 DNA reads TGTGCCAGCAGCGTCCGGGACAGGGGCACAGATACGCAGTATTTT. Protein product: CASSVRDRGTDTQYF.

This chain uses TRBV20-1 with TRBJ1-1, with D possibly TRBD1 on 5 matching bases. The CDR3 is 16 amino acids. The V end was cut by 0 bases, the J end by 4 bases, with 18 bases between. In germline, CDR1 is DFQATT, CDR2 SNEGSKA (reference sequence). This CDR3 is CSARDLQGREGTEAFF. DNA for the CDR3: TGCAGTGCTAGAGATCTGCAGGGTCGGGAGGGCACTGAAGCTTTCTTT.

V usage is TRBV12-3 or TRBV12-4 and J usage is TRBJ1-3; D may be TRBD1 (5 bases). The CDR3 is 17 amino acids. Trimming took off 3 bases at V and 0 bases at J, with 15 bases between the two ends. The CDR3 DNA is TGTGCCAGCAGTTTGGGGCCCTCGGTAAGCTCTGGAAACACCATATATTTT. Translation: CASSLGPSVSSGNTIYF.

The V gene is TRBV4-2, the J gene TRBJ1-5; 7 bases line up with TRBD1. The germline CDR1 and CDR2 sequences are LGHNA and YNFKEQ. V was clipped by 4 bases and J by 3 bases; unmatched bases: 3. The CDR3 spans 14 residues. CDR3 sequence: CASSPTGDNQPQHF. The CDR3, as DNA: TGTGCCAGCAGCCCAACAGGGGACAATCAGCCCCAGCATTTT.

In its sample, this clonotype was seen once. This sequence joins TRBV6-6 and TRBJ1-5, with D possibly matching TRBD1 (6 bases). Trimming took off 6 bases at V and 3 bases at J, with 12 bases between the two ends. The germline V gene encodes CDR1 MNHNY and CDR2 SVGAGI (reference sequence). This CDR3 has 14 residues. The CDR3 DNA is TGTGCCAGCAGAGCGGACAGCTCCAATCAGCCCCAGCATTTT. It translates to CASRADSSNQPQHF.

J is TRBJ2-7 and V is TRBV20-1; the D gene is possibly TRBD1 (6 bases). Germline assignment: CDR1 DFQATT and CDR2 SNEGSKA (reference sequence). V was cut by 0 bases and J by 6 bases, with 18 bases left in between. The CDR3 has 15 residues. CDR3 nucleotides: TGCAGTGCTAGAGATCCAGGGCCAGGGGATAGCGAGCAGTACTTC. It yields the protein CSARDPGPGDSEQYF.

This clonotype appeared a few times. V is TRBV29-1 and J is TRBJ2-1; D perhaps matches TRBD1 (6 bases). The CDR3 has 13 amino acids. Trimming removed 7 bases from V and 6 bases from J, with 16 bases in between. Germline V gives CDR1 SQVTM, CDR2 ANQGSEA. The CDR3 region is CSAEETGSNEQFF. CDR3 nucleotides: TGCAGCGCGGAGGAGACAGGCAGCAATGAGCAGTTCTTC.

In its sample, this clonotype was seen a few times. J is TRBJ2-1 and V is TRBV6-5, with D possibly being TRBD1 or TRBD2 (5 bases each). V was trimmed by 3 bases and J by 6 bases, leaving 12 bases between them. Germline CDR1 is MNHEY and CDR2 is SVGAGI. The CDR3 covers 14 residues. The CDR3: CASSYGTIGNEQFF. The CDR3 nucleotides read TGTGCCAGCAGTTATGGGACGATAGGCAATGAGCAGTTCTTC.

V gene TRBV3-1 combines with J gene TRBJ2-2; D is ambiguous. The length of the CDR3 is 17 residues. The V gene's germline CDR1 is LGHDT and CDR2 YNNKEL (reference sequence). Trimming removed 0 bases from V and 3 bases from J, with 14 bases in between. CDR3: CASSQDPTRVDTGELFF. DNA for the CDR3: TGTGCCAGCAGCCAAGACCCAACAAGGGTTGACACCGGGGAGCTGTTTTTT.

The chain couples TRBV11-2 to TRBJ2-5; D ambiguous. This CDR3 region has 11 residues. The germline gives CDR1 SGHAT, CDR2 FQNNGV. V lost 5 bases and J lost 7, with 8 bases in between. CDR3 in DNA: TGTGCCAGCAGCGGAAGAGGGACCCAGTACTTC. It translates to CASSGRGTQYF.

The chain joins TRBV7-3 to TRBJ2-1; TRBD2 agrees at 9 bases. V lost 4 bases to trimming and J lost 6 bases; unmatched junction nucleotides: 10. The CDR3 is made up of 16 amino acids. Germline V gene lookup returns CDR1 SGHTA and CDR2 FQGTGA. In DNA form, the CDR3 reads TGTGCCAGCAGCTCCCGGGACCTAGCGGGGTTCAATGAGCAGTTCTTC. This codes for CASSSRDLAGFNEQFF.

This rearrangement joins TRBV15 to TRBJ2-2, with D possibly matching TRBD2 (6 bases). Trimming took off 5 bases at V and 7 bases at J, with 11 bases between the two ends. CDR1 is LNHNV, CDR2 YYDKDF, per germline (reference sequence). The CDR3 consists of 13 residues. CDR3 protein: CATSPSESGELFF. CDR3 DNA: TGTGCCACCAGCCCTAGCGAGAGCGGGGAGCTGTTTTTT.

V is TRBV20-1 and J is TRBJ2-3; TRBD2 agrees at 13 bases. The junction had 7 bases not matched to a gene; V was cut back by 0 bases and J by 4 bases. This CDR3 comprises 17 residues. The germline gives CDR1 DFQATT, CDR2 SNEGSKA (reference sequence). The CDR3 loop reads CSARDFGLAGASDTQYF. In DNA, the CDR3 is TGCAGTGCTAGAGATTTCGGACTAGCGGGAGCATCAGATACGCAGTATTTT.